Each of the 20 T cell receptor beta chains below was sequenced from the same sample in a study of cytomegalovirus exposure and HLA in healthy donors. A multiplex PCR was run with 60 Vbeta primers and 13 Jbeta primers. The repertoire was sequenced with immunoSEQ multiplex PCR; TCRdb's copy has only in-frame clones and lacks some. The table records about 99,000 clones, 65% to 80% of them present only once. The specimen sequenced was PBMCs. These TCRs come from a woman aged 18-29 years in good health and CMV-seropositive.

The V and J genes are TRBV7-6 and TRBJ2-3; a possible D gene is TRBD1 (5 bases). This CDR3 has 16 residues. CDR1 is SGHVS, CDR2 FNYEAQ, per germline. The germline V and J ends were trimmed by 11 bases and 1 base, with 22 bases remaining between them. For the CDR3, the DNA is TGTGCCTCCCAGCTTAGGTTGGGGCCACGCACAGATACGCAGTATTTT. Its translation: CASQLRLGPRTDTQYF.

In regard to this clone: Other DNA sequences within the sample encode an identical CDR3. CDR3 sequence (DNA): TGTGCCAGCAGTGTGAGGGGGGGCGCCGGGGAGCTGTTTTTT. It is translated as CASSVRGGAGELFF. The J gene is TRBJ2-2, the V gene TRBV6-4, with a weak D call TRBD2 (7 bases). The CDR3 contains 14 residues. The V end was cut by 4 bases, the J end by 6 bases, with 12 bases between. Germline loops: CDR1 MRHNA, CDR2 SNTAGT.

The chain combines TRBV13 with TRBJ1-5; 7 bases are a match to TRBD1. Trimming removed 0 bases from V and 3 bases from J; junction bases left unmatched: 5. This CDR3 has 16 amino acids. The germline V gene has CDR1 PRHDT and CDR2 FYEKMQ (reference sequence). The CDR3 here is CASSLGPQGYNQPQHF. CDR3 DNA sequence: TGTGCCAGCAGCTTAGGTCCACAGGGGTACAATCAGCCCCAGCATTTT.

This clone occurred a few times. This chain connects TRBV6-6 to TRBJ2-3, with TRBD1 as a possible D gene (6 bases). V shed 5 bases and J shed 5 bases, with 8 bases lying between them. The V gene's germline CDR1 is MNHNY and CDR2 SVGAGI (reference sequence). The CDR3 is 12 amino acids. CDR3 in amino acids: CASSIQGDTQYF. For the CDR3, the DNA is TGTGCCAGCAGTATACAGGGAGATACGCAGTATTTT.

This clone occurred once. CDR3 bases: TGTGCCAGCTCACCGACTAGCGGAAGCACAGATACGCAGTATTTT. Encoded protein: CASSPTSGSTDTQYF. The genes are TRBV18 and TRBJ2-3, with 9 bases fitting TRBD2. CDR1 and CDR2 from the germline V gene are KGHSH and LQKENI. Trimming cost V 3 bases and J 0 bases; bases outside gene matches: 1. The CDR3 consists of 15 residues.

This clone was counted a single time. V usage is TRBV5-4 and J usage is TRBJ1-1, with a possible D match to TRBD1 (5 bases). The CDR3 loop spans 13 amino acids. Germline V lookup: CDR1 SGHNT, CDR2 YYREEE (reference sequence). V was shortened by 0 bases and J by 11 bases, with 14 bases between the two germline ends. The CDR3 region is CASSLGRGLGAFF. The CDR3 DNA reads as TGTGCCAGCAGCTTGGGGAGGGGACTAGGGGCTTTCTTT.

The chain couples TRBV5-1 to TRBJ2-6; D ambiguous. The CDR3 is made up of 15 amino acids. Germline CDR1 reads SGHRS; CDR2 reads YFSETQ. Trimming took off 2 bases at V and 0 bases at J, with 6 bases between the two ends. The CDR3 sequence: CASSLHISGANVLTF. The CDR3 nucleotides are TGCGCCAGCAGCTTACATATCTCTGGGGCCAACGTCCTGACTTTC.

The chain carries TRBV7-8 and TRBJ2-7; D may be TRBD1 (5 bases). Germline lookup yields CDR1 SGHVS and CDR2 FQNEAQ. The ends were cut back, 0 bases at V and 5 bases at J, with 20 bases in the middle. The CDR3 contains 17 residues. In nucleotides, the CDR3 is TGTGCCAGCAGCTTAGCTAAGGTGGGCAGGGCTCCGGACGAGCAGTACTTC. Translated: CASSLAKVGRAPDEQYF.

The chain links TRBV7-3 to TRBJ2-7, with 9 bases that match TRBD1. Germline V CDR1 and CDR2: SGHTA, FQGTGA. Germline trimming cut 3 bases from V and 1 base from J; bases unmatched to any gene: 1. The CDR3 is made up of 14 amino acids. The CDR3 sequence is CASSFDRGSYEQYF. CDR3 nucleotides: TGTGCCAGCAGCTTCGACAGGGGGTCCTACGAGCAGTACTTC.

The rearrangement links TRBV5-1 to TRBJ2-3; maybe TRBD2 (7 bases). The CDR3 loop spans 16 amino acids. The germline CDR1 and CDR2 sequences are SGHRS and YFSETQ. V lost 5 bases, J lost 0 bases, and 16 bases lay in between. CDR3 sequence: CASSSRGLTSTDTQYF. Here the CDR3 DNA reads TGCGCCAGCAGTTCGCGGGGGCTTACTAGCACAGATACGCAGTATTTT.

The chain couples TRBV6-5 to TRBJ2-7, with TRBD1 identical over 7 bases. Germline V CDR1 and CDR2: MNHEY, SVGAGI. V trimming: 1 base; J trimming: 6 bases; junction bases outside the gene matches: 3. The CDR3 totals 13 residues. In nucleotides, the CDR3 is TGTGCCAGCAGTTACTTCAGGGGGTCCGAGCAGTACTTC. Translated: CASSYFRGSEQYF.

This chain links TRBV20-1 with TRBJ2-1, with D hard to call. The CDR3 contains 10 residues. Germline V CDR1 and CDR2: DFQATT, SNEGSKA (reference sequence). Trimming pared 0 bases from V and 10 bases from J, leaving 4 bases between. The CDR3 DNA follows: TGCAGTGCTAGAGACAGGGAGCAGTTCTTC. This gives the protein CSARDREQFF.

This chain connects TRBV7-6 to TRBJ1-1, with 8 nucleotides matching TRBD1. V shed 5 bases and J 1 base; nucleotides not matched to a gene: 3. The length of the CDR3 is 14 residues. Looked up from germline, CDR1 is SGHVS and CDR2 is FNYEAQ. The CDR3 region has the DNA TGTGCCAGCAGCCTCGGGACAGGGAACACTGAAGCTTTCTTT. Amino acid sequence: CASSLGTGNTEAFF.

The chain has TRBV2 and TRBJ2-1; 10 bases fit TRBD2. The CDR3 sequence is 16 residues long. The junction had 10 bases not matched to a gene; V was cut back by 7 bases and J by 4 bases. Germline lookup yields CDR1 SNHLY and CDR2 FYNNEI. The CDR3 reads CASTRLAGVGYNEQFF. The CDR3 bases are TGTGCCAGCACCCGCCTAGCGGGGGTGGGTTACAATGAGCAGTTCTTC.

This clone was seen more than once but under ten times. The CDR3 protein is CASSQDEQREFGYNEQFF. In nucleotides, the CDR3 is TGTGCCAGCAGCCAAGATGAGCAGCGGGAGTTCGGCTACAATGAGCAGTTCTTC. The V call is TRBV14, the J call TRBJ2-1; the match to TRBD2 covers 8 bases. J was trimmed by 3 bases and V by 0 bases; bases with no gene match: 10. CDR3 length equals 18 residues. The germline V gene has CDR1 SGHDN and CDR2 FVKESK.

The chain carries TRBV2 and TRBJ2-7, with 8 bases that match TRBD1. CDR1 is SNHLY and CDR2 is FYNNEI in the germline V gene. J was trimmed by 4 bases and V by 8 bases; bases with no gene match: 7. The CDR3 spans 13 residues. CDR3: CASAGQGLYEQYF. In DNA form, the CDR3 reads TGTGCCAGCGCCGGACAGGGTTTGTACGAGCAGTACTTC.

This CDR3 reads CASTPMERGNTIYF. The CDR3 bases are TGCGCCAGCACCCCTATGGAGAGGGGAAACACCATATATTTT. The V and J genes are TRBV10-1 and TRBJ1-3, with unresolved D. The CDR3 spans 14 residues. With 7 bases removed from V and 4 bases from J, the gap between germline ends came to 14 bases. CDR1 and CDR2 from the germline V gene are WNHNN and SYGVQD (reference sequence).

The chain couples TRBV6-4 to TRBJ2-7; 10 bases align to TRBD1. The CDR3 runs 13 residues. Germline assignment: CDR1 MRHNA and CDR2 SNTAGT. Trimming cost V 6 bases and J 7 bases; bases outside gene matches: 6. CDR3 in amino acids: CASRKTGGWEQYF. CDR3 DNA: TGTGCCAGCAGGAAGACAGGGGGCTGGGAGCAGTACTTC.

The DNA for the CDR3 is TGCAGCGTTCCCAGGACAGGCGGGGAGACCCAGTACTTC. It translates to CSVPRTGGETQYF. The chain employs TRBV29-1 and TRBJ2-5, with 7 bases fitting TRBD1. There are 13 residues in the CDR3. Germline CDR1 is SQVTM and CDR2 is ANQGSEA. The V and J ends lost 5 bases and 5 bases, in that order; junction bases with no gene match: 8.

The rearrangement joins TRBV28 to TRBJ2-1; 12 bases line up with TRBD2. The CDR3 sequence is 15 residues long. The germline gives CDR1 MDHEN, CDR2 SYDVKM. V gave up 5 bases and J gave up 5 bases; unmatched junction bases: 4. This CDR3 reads CASSLWTSGDNEQFF. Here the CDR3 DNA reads TGTGCCAGCAGTCTGTGGACTAGCGGGGACAATGAGCAGTTCTTC.